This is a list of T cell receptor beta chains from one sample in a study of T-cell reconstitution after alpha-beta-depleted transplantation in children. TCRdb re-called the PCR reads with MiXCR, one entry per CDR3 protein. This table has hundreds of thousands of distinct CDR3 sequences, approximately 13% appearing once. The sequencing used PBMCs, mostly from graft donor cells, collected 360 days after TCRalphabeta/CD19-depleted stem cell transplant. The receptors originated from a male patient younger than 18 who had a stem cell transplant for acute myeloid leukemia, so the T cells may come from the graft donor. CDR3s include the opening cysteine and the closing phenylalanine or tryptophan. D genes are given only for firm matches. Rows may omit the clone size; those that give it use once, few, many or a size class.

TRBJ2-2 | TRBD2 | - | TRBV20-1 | CSARRTSGRAGELFF | TGCAGTGCTAGAAGGACTAGCGGGAGGGCCGGGGAGCTGTTTTTT
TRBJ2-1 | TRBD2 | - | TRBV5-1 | CASSLQPGVAGARAEQFF | TGCGCCAGCAGCTTGCAACCCGGGGTAGCGGGAGCAAGGGCTGAGCAGTTCTTC
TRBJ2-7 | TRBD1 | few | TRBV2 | CASRRGQGDSYEQYF | TGTGCCAGCAGGAGGGGGCAGGGAGACTCCTACGAGCAGTACTTC
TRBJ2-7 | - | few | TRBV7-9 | CASSLARNPAQQYF | TGTGCCAGCAGCTTAGCGCGCAACCCCGCCCAGCAGTACTTC
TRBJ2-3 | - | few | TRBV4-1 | CASSQDTGVGTDTQYF | TGCGCCAGCAGCCAAGACACGGGAGTGGGCACAGATACGCAGTATTTT
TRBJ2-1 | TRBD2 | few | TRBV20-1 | CSPNGLAGNEQFF | TGCAGTCCCAACGGACTAGCGGGAAATGAGCAGTTCTTC
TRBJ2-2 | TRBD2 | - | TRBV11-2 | CASSLSGLAGVLTGELFF | TGTGCCAGCAGCCTTAGTGGTCTAGCGGGAGTACTCACCGGGGAGCTGTTTTTT
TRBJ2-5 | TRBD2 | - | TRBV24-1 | CATSDLKPNSGSLGETQYF | TGTGCCACCAGTGATTTGAAGCCTAACAGCGGGAGCTTGGGAGAGACCCAGTACTTC
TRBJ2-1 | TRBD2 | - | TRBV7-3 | CASSLKQGTSGRAFEQFF | TGTGCCAGCAGCTTAAAACAAGGGACTAGCGGGAGGGCCTTTGAGCAGTTCTTC
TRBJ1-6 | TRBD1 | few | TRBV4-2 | CASSQMGQGVEPLHF | TGTGCCAGCAGCCAAATGGGACAGGGGGTCGAACCCCTCCACTTT
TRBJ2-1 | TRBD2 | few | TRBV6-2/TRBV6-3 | CASSREPLETSGFSSYNEQFF | TGTGCCAGCAGTCGCGAACCTCTAGAGACTAGCGGGTTCAGCTCCTACAATGAGCAGTTCTTC
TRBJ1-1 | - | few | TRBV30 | CAWSFPGAWAEAFF | TGTGCCTGGAGCTTTCCGGGGGCCTGGGCTGAAGCTTTCTTT